Presented here are 18 T cell receptor beta chains from one specimen sequenced in a study of tumor-infiltrating lymphocytes in primary liver carcinoma. Researchers generated TCR beta cDNA from roughly 520 ng of total RNA, relying on a constant-region primer. Three-round nested multiplex PCR performed with slightly modified ARM-PCR produced the TCR beta libraries. With TRBV1-TRBV30 forward primers and a C-beta reverse primer, the first two PCR rounds were run for 9 to 10 cycles each. Using its own MiXCR run on the multiplex PCR reads, TCRdb lists one record per CDR3 protein. The sample holds 300,000 to 400,000 distinct CDR3 sequences, about 60% seen once. Unsorted whole blood yielded the blood RNA, and germline DNA was also extracted. Sample: peripheral blood. Source of these receptors: a man in his forties or fifties with primary liver carcinoma and hepatitis B virus infection.

This clonotype has a count of ten or more. The CDR3 here is CASSPSGATGELFF. The CDR3 nucleotides are TGTGCCAGCAGCCCGTCTGGGGCCACCGGGGAGCTGTTTTTT. This rearrangement joins TRBV11-3 to TRBJ2-2; D is perhaps TRBD1 (5 bases). Germline lookup yields CDR1 SGHNT and CDR2 YENEEA. V shed 5 bases and J shed 4 bases, with 11 bases lying between them. This CDR3 is built from 14 residues.

As to this clonotype: The junction departs from the called germline gene at one end, perhaps through a read error. This chain links TRBV28 with TRBJ2-5; TRBD2 aligns across 8 bases. CDR3 length: 13 residues. Germline V gene sequence: CDR1 MDHEN, CDR2 SYDVKM. CDR3 nucleotide sequence: TGTGCCCACGTCCCCGCGGGGGGAGAGACCCGGTACTTC. It is translated as CAHVPAGGETRYF.

A word on this clonotype: This CDR3 is missing its conserved last phenylalanine or tryptophan, likely due to a read error. This chain uses TRBV12-3 or TRBV12-4 with TRBJ2-7, with TRBD1 matching over 9 bases. V lost 0 bases to trimming and J lost 2 bases; unmatched junction nucleotides: 2. The CDR3 contains 15 residues. CDR3 nucleotides: TGTGCCAGCAGTTTAGCGGGACAGGGAGCCTACGAGCAGTACTCC. Its translation is CASSLAGQGAYEQYS.

The chain combines TRBV5-1 with TRBJ2-3; D assignment may be TRBD1 or TRBD2 (5 bases each). From germline, CDR1 is SGHRS and CDR2 YFSETQ. Trimming took off 3 bases at V and 2 bases at J, with 10 bases between the two ends. This CDR3 contains 14 residues. The CDR3: CASSWDPITDTQYF. For the CDR3, the DNA is TGCGCCAGCAGCTGGGACCCAATCACAGATACGCAGTATTTT.

Comment on this clonotype: A read error may be the cause here, since a much bigger clone is one base away. The chain joins TRBV6-6 to TRBJ2-1; D gene uncertain. The CDR3 runs to 11 residues. Germline V gives CDR1 MNHNY, CDR2 SVGAGI (reference sequence). The CDR3 loop reads CASSRQLEQSF. CDR3 in DNA: TGTGCCAGCAGTCGACAACTTGAGCAGTCCTTC.

The rearrangement links TRBV5-1 to TRBJ2-3; D is perhaps TRBD2 (6 bases). The CDR3 extends over 17 amino acids. The ends were cut back, 1 base at V and 1 base at J, with 16 bases in the middle. The germline V gene has CDR1 SGHRS and CDR2 YFSETQ. CDR3 protein: CASSLPGRIDGTDTQYF. CDR3 sequence (DNA): TGCGCCAGCAGCTTGCCAGGGAGGATCGACGGCACAGATACGCAGTATTTT. The whole variable domain, filled in from reference TRBV5-1 and TRBJ2-3, reads KAGVTQTPRYLIKTRGQQVTLSCSPISGHRSVSWYQQTPGQGLQFLFEYFSETQRNKGNFPGRFSGRQFSNSRSEMNVSTLELGDSALYLCASSLPGRIDGTDTQYFGPGTRLTVL.

The V gene is TRBV30, the J gene TRBJ1-1; the D is unclear. The CDR3 loop spans 12 amino acids. Trimming cost V 4 bases and J 8 bases, with 14 bases left between them. From germline, CDR1 is GTSNPN and CDR2 SVGIG (reference sequence). CDR3 DNA: TGTGCCTGGATTCTCATTAATGTGGAAGCTTTCTTT. Translated: CAWILINVEAFF.

Details on this clonotype: The junction does not match germline at one end; this may be a read error. The rearrangement joins TRBV12-3 or TRBV12-4 to TRBJ2-4; D gene uncertain. This CDR3 comprises 13 residues. For the CDR3, the DNA is TGTGCCGTGGCTCGAGACGGAAAAAACATTCTGTACTTC. This gives the protein CAVARDGKNILYF.

Only a few counts were recorded for this clonotype. The CDR3 sequence: CASSLTQGSNQPQHF. CDR3 nucleotides: TGTGCCAGCAGCTTAACACAGGGAAGCAATCAGCCCCAGCATTTT. The rearrangement uses TRBV7-9 and TRBJ1-5, with D maybe TRBD1 (6 bases). V lost 2 bases and J lost 1, with 9 bases in between. Germline values: CDR1 SEHNR, CDR2 FQNEAQ (reference sequence). The CDR3 extends over 15 amino acids.

As regards this clonotype: This could be a read error, since a much larger clone is one nucleotide away. The CDR3, as DNA: TGCGCCAGCAGCTTTAGGGGCACAGATACGCAGTTTTTT. Translated, it gives CASSFRGTDTQFF. The chain joins TRBV5-1 to TRBJ2-3; TRBD1 is a possible D gene (5 bases). The CDR3 runs 13 residues. Germline assignment: CDR1 SGHRS and CDR2 YFSETQ.

Note on this clonotype: Compared with germline, one end of the junction differs, possibly owing to a read error. This rearrangement joins TRBV29-1 to TRBJ2-3; the D call may be TRBD1 or TRBD2 (5 bases each). The CDR3 runs to 14 residues. Germline V gene data show CDR1 as SQVTM and CDR2 as ANQGSEA. The chain's CDR3 is CSVERLGATDTQYF. The CDR3 DNA reads TGTAGCGTTGAGCGCCTAGGGGCCACAGATACGCAGTATTTT.

This clonotype is a singleton in its sample. This chain joins TRBV6-1 and TRBJ1-5; the D gene is possibly TRBD1 (5 bases). Germline V gives CDR1 MNHNS, CDR2 SASEGT. V lost 2 bases and J lost 1, with 9 bases in between. There are 15 residues in the CDR3. The CDR3 coding sequence is TGTGCCAGCAGTGAACGGGGGGGGAGCAATCAGCCCCAGCATTTT. It is translated as CASSERGGSNQPQHF.

This clonotype was recorded only once. With a much larger clone just one base away, this may be a read error. The CDR3 does not end in the conserved phenylalanine or tryptophan, so this is likely a read error. This chain joins TRBV6-5 and TRBJ2-6; 9 nucleotides agree with TRBD1. Germline V CDR1 and CDR2: MNHEY, SVGAGI. Losses at the gene ends were 1 base for V and 8 bases for J; bases not matched to a gene: 6. The CDR3 covers 16 residues. The CDR3 region has the DNA TGTGCCAGCAGTTACTTACCCGGGACAGGGCCCAACGTCCTGACTTAC. Translating gives CASSYLPGTGPNVLTY.

Concerning this clonotype itself: One end of the junction is discordant with germline, which a read error may explain. The chain joins TRBV5-4 to TRBJ2-1; tentatively, D is TRBD1 or TRBD2 (5 bases each). CDR3 length: 16 residues. Per the germline V gene, CDR1 is SGHNT and CDR2 is YYREEE (reference sequence). The CDR3 DNA reads TGTGCCAGCAGCTTGGAGGGGAGCAGCTCCTACAATGAGCAGTCCTTC. As protein: CASSLEGSSSYNEQSF.

This clonotype was detected only a few times. The chain employs TRBV7-9 and TRBJ2-2, with D possibly being TRBD1 (5 bases). Germline V gives CDR1 SEHNR, CDR2 FQNEAQ (reference sequence). This CDR3 spans 15 amino acids. The germline V and J ends were trimmed by 7 bases and 0 bases, with 12 bases remaining between them. The CDR3: CASITTQANTGELFF. The CDR3 DNA reads as TGTGCCAGCATTACCACACAGGCGAACACCGGGGAGCTGTTTTTT.

A note on this clonotype: The junction differs from germline at one of its ends, possibly a read error. The rearrangement links TRBV29-1 to TRBJ1-1; D is perhaps TRBD1 (5 bases). The CDR3 contains 15 residues. Germline V gene sequence: CDR1 SQVTM, CDR2 ANQGSEA. CDR3 DNA sequence: TGCAGCGTCGCCCCTAGGTGGGGGATGAATACTGAAGCTTTCTTT. Residues: CSVAPRWGMNTEAFF.

About this clonotype itself: Lacking the conserved final phenylalanine or tryptophan, this CDR3 likely reflects a read error. The DNA is omitted, as the CDR3 cannot be located on it reliably, and the CDR3 follows TCRdb's listing. CDR3 protein: CASSYPGSYNEQSL. The chain joins TRBV12-3 or TRBV12-4 to TRBJ2-1. The CDR3 is made up of 14 amino acids, end residues included.

This chain joins TRBV5-6 and TRBJ2-2, with a tentative D call TRBD1 (6 bases). The CDR3 has 16 residues. The V and J ends lost 5 bases and 6 bases respectively, with 20 bases between them. Germline CDR1 is SGHDT and CDR2 is YYEEEE. CDR3 nucleotide sequence: TGTGCCAGCAGGCTGCAGGGCAGGGGAGCCCCCGGGGAGCTGTTTTTT. Translation: CASRLQGRGAPGELFF. Supplemented by reference TRBV5-6 and TRBJ2-2, the full variable domain reads DAGVTQSPTHLIKTRGQQVTLRCSPKSGHDTVSWYQQALGQGPQFIFQYYEEEERQRGNFPDRFSGHQFPNYSSELNVNALLLGDSALYLCASRLQGRGAPGELFFGEGSRLTVL.